Below are 10 T cell receptor beta chains sequenced from a single sample in a study of identical twins. TCRdb passed the 5' RACE reads through MiXCR, listing each CDR3 protein once. There are roughly 690,000 distinct CDR3 sequences in the sample; roughly 6% occur only once, and about 2% lies in the top ten. The sequencing sample was made of naive T cells sorted from blood. Every receptor here comes from a man aged 18 to 30 in good health.

This clonotype was observed at least ten times. The V and J genes are TRBV5-1 and TRBJ1-1; TRBD1 agrees at 9 bases. The V segment lost 2 bases and the J segment 0 bases; nucleotides outside the gene matches: 8. The CDR3 runs to 17 residues. Germline-derived CDR1 and CDR2 are SGHRS and YFSETQ. CDR3 sequence reads: CASSFIGTGRVNTEAFF. Written as DNA, the CDR3 is TGCGCCAGCAGCTTCATCGGGACAGGGCGAGTGAACACTGAAGCTTTCTTT.

The chain recombines TRBV12-3 or TRBV12-4 with TRBJ1-2; TRBD1 matches 7 bases. This CDR3 has 15 residues. Germline trimming cut 3 bases from V and 5 bases from J; bases unmatched to any gene: 9. In DNA form, the CDR3 reads TGTGCCAGCAGTTTCCTTGCAGGGGGGGTTTATGGCTACACCTTC. Amino acid sequence: CASSFLAGGVYGYTF.

This clonotype was found many times. This chain links TRBV27 with TRBJ2-3, with D perhaps matching TRBD1 or TRBD2 (5 bases each). Germline V gene sequence: CDR1 MNHEY, CDR2 SMNVEV (reference sequence). V was shortened by 3 bases and J by 1 base, with 17 bases between the two germline ends. The length of the CDR3 is 17 residues. Written as DNA, the CDR3 is TGTGCCAGCAGTTTCTTCGGGACCGGCCGGGGCACAGATACGCAGTATTTT. Protein sequence: CASSFFGTGRGTDTQYF.

The sample holds many counts of this clonotype. The chain employs TRBV12-3 or TRBV12-4 and TRBJ1-1; possibly TRBD1 for D (5 bases). The CDR3 has 15 amino acids. The V end lost 6 bases, the J end lost 8 bases, and 22 bases lay between the germline ends. The CDR3 reads CASRLKRKGEEEAFF. In nucleotides, the CDR3 is TGTGCCAGCAGATTGAAACGCAAAGGGGAGGAAGAAGCTTTCTTT.

This clonotype showed up many times. The chain joins TRBV29-1 to TRBJ2-1, with 10 nucleotides matching TRBD1. The CDR3 spans 16 residues. In germline, CDR1 is SQVTM, CDR2 ANQGSEA. J gave up 1 base and V 4 bases, and 7 bases lay outside the gene matches. Written as DNA, the CDR3 is TGCAGCGTTGGGTTAGGACAGGGGGGATCCTACAATGAGCAGTTCTTC. It specifies CSVGLGQGGSYNEQFF.

The rearrangement joins TRBV24-1 to TRBJ1-2, with D uncertain. Trimming cost V 4 bases and J 5 bases, with 13 bases left between them. Germline CDR1 KGHDR, CDR2 SFDVKD. The CDR3 is 14 amino acids. The CDR3: CATSDHGPQYGYTF. CDR3 in DNA: TGTGCCACCAGTGACCACGGGCCTCAGTATGGCTACACCTTC.

This clonotype occurred many times. This chain uses TRBV18 with TRBJ1-1; D uncertain. V gave up 4 bases and J gave up 3 bases, with 18 bases separating them. Germline-derived CDR1 and CDR2 are KGHSH and LQKENI. The CDR3 contains 16 residues. This CDR3 is CASSLQQVPRDTEAFF. The CDR3 DNA reads TGTGCCAGCTCACTCCAGCAGGTTCCGAGGGACACTGAAGCTTTCTTT.

This clonotype turned up a few times. The genes are TRBV6-1 and TRBJ2-3; tentatively, D is TRBD2 (6 bases). Germline V gene sequence: CDR1 MNHNS, CDR2 SASEGT. Trimming pared 2 bases from V and 0 bases from J, leaving 12 bases between. The CDR3 totals 16 residues. CDR3 region: CASSEIPAGSTDTQYF. CDR3 in DNA: TGTGCCAGCAGTGAAATCCCAGCGGGTAGCACAGATACGCAGTATTTT.

This clonotype was counted a few times. The J gene is TRBJ2-5, the V gene TRBV28; D is possibly TRBD2 (6 bases). In germline, CDR1 is MDHEN, CDR2 SYDVKM. V was trimmed by 5 bases and J by 6 bases, leaving 10 bases between them. The length of the CDR3 is 12 residues. This CDR3 reads CASSVGRKTQYF. For the CDR3, the DNA is TGTGCCAGCAGTGTAGGGAGGAAGACCCAGTACTTC.

In this sample, this clonotype turned up many times. The chain is built from TRBV6-1 and TRBJ2-2; tentatively, D is TRBD1 (6 bases). V was pared by 9 bases and J by 5 bases, with 19 bases between. This CDR3 contains 15 residues. The germline CDR1 and CDR2 sequences are MNHNS and SASEGT. CDR3 loop: CASRSGGRVTGELFF. DNA of the CDR3: TGTGCCAGTAGATCTGGGGGCAGGGTAACCGGGGAGCTGTTTTTT.